The T cell receptor (beta chain) described here comes from a study of cytomegalovirus exposure and HLA in healthy donors. On this clone: Its antigen is unidentified.

Study results and limitations: In an earlier analysis, about 87% or about 30%: the productive usage of most TCR beta V segments.

This CDR3 is built from 13 residues. V gave up 4 bases and J gave up 6 bases, with 7 bases separating them. Per germline, CDR1 SNHLY and CDR2 FYNNEI. PCR amplification relied on 60 Vbeta primers (plus 13 Jbeta primers). Sequenced by immunoSEQ multiplex PCR; TCRdb stores in-frame clones only, minus some. This table holds 90,000 to 130,000 clones. The TCR originated in a man between 25 and 39 years old in good health and CMV-seronegative. The V and J genes are TRBV2 and TRBJ1-6, with unresolved D. Sequenced sample: PBMCs. DNA of the CDR3: TGTGCCAGCAGTGGGGAGGGTAATTCACCCCTCCACTTT. Residues: CASSGEGNSPLHF. The entire variable domain, with the rest obtained from reference TRBV2 and TRBJ1-6, is as follows: EPEVTQTPSHQVTQMGQEVILRCVPISNHLYFYWYRQILGQKVEFLVSFYNNEISEKSEIFDDQFSVERPDGSNFTLKIRSTKLEDSAMYFCASSGEGNSPLHFGNGTRLTVT.